The 7 T cell receptor beta chains presented below share a single source sample, sequenced in a study of blood T cell repertoires in COVID-19. Repertoires were generated with immunoSEQ multiplex PCR, while TCRdb's copy carries only in-frame clones and drops some. This sample carries 300,000 or so clones, around 92% of them seen once, and the ten largest clones take roughly 6.7%. The specimen sequenced was peripheral blood. The origin of the receptors is a man younger than 30 who had recovered from COVID-19.

This chain joins TRBV5-1 and TRBJ2-7; no definite D call. The V gene's germline CDR1 is SGHRS and CDR2 YFSETQ. This CDR3 spans 13 amino acids. Between the trimmed V and J ends, which lost 4 bases and 2 bases, there was a span of 10 bases. The CDR3 nucleotides read TGCGCCAGCAGCCCGAGTGAGGCCTACGAGCAGTACTTC. It translates to CASSPSEAYEQYF. Drawing the rest from reference TRBV5-1 and TRBJ2-7, the complete variable domain is KAGVTQTPRYLIKTRGQQVTLSCSPISGHRSVSWYQQTPGQGLQFLFEYFSETQRNKGNFPGRFSGRQFSNSRSEMNVSTLELGDSALYLCASSPSEAYEQYFGPGTRLTVT.

This chain joins TRBV18 and TRBJ2-5, with TRBD2 identical over 9 bases. Unmatched junction bases numbered 5, after V lost 0 bases and J lost 0 bases. The CDR3 has 17 amino acids. Germline lookup yields CDR1 KGHSH and CDR2 LQKENI. The CDR3, as DNA: TGTGCCAGCTCACCACCGTCTAGCGGGACCCACCAAGAGACCCAGTACTTC. Its protein is CASSPPSSGTHQETQYF.

The chain recombines TRBV5-6 with TRBJ1-5; the D gene is possibly TRBD1 (5 bases). The CDR3 has 14 amino acids. The germline V gene has CDR1 SGHDT and CDR2 YYEEEE. The V end lost 2 bases, the J end lost 3 bases, and 9 bases lay between the germline ends. CDR3 residues: CASSFQGYNQPQHF. The CDR3, as DNA: TGTGCCAGCAGCTTTCAGGGATACAATCAGCCCCAGCATTTT.

The chain uses TRBV7-2 and TRBJ2-7, with 8 bases that match TRBD1. CDR3 length: 14 amino acids. The V segment lost 7 bases and the J segment 4 bases; nucleotides outside the gene matches: 9. Germline lookup yields CDR1 SGHTA and CDR2 FQGNSA. CDR3 protein: CASNQGAISYEQYF. The CDR3 coding sequence is TGTGCCAGCAACCAGGGGGCTATTTCTTACGAGCAGTACTTC.

The chain is built from TRBV25-1 and TRBJ1-1; tentative D call: TRBD1 (5 bases). The CDR3 runs 12 residues. Trimming cost V 5 bases and J 3 bases, with 7 bases left between them. The germline V gene has CDR1 MGHDK and CDR2 SYGVNS. For the CDR3, the DNA is TGTGCCAGCAGTAGGGGTTACACTGAAGCTTTCTTT. Amino acids: CASSRGYTEAFF.

This chain links TRBV29-1 with TRBJ2-3, with no clear D. Deletions cut 2 bases from V and 6 bases from J, with 6 bases between. Germline V gene data show CDR1 as SQVTM and CDR2 as ANQGSEA. The CDR3 totals 11 residues. CDR3 in amino acids: CSVEIRDTQYF. As DNA, the CDR3 is TGCAGCGTTGAAATCCGGGATACGCAGTATTTT.

This sequence joins TRBV27 and TRBJ2-3; the match to TRBD2 covers 9 bases. The CDR3 has 14 residues. CDR1 and CDR2 (germline): MNHEY, SMNVEV (reference sequence). Trimming cost V 5 bases and J 4 bases; bases outside gene matches: 4. In DNA, the CDR3 is TGTGCCAGCAGTCCCCGACTAGCGGCAGATACGCAGTATTTT. It encodes CASSPRLAADTQYF.